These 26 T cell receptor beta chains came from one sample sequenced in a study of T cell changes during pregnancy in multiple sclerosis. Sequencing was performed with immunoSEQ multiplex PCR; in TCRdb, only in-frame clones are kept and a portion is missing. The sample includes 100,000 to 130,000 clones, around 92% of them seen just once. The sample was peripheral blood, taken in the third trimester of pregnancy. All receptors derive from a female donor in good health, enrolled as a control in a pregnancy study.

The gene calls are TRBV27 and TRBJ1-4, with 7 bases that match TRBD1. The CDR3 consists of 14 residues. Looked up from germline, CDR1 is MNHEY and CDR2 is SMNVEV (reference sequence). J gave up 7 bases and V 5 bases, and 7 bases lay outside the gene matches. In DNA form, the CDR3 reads TGTGCCAGCAGTAGTCAGGGGGAAGGTGAAAAACTGTTTTTT. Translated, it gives CASSSQGEGEKLFF.

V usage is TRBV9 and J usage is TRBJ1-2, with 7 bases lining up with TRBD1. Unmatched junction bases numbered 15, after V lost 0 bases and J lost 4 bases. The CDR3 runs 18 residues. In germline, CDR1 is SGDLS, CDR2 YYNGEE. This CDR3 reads CASSVEGAGGGYVYGYTF. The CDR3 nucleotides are TGTGCCAGCAGCGTAGAAGGGGCAGGGGGAGGATACGTCTATGGCTACACCTTC.

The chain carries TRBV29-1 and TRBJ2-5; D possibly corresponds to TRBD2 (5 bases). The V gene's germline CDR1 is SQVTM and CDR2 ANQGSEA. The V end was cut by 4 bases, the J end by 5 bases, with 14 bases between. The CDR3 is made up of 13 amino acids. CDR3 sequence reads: CSVARPGGETQYF. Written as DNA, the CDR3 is TGCAGCGTTGCGCGACCCGGCGGGGAGACCCAGTACTTC. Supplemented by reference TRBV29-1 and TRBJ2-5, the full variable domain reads SAVISQKPSRDICQRGTSLTIQCQVDSQVTMMFWYRQQPGQSLTLIATANQGSEATYESGFVIDKFPISRPNLTFSTLTVSNMSPEDSSIYLCSVARPGGETQYFGPGTRLLVL.

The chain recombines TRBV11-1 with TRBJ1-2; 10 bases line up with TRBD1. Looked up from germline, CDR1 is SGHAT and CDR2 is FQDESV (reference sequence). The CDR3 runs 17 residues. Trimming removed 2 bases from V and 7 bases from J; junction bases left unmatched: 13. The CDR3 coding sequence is TGTGCCAGCAGCTTACTCTCACCTGGGACAGGGGTTGGTGGCTACACCTTC. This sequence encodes CASSLLSPGTGVGGYTF.

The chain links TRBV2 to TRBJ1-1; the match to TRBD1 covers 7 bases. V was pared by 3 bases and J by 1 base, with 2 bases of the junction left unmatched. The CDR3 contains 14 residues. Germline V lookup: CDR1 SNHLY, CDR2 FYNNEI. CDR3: CASSEGQRNTEAFF. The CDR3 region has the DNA TGTGCCAGCAGTGAGGGACAGAGGAACACTGAAGCTTTCTTT.

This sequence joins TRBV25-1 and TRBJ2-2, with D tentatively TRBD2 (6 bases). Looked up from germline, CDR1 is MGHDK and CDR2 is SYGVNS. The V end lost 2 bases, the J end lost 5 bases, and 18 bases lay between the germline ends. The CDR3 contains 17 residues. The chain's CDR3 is CASSEAGSTLWTGELFF. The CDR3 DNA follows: TGTGCCAGCAGTGAAGCGGGGAGCACACTATGGACCGGGGAGCTGTTTTTT.

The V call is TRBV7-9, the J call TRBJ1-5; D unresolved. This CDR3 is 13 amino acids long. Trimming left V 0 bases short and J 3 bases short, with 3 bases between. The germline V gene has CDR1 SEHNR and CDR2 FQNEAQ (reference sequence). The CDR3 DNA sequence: TGTGCCAGCAGCTTAGCTCTCAATCAGCCCCAGCATTTT. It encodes CASSLALNQPQHF.

CDR3 amino acids: CASSLGTGGVYGYTF. The CDR3 DNA reads as TGCGCCAGCAGCTTGGGGACAGGGGGCGTCTATGGCTACACCTTC. V is TRBV5-1 and J is TRBJ1-2, with 11 bases aligning to TRBD1. Germline values: CDR1 SGHRS, CDR2 YFSETQ. The length of the CDR3 is 15 residues. The V gene end was trimmed by 0 bases and the J gene end by 4 bases; junction bases not matched to a gene: 2. The whole variable domain, filled in from reference TRBV5-1 and TRBJ1-2, reads KAGVTQTPRYLIKTRGQQVTLSCSPISGHRSVSWYQQTPGQGLQFLFEYFSETQRNKGNFPGRFSGRQFSNSRSEMNVSTLELGDSALYLCASSLGTGGVYGYTFGSGTRLTVV.

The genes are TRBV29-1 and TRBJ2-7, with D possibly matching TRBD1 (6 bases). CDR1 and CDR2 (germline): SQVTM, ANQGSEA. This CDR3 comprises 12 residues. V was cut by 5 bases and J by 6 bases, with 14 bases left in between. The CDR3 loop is CSVRQDQREQYF. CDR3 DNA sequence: TGCAGCGTTCGACAGGATCAACGCGAGCAGTACTTC.

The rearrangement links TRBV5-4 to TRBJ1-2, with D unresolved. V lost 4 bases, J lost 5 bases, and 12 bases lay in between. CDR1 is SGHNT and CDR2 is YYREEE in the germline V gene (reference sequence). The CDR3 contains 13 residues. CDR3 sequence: CASSLPNLYGYTF. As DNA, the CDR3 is TGTGCCAGCAGCCTCCCCAACTTGTATGGCTACACCTTC.

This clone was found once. The CDR3 region is CASRLTGTYGYTF. The CDR3 region has the DNA TGTGCCAGTAGGTTAACAGGGACCTATGGCTACACCTTC. This rearrangement joins TRBV19 to TRBJ1-2, with a tentative D call TRBD1 (6 bases). The V gene's germline CDR1 is LNHDA and CDR2 SQIVND (reference sequence). The CDR3 has 13 amino acids. V was pared by 6 bases and J by 4 bases, with 12 bases between.

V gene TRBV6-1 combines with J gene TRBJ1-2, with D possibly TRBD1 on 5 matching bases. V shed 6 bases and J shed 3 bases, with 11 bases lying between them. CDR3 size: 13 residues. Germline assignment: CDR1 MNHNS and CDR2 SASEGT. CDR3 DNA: TGTGCCAGCAGAGGAACAGGTTACTATGGCTACACCTTC. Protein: CASRGTGYYGYTF.

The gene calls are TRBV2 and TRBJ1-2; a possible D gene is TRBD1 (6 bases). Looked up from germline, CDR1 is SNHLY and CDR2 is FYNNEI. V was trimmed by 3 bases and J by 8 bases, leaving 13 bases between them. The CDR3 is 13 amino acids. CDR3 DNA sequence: TGTGCCAGCAGTGAGCGGACAGTGAGCGGCTACACCTTC. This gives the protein CASSERTVSGYTF.

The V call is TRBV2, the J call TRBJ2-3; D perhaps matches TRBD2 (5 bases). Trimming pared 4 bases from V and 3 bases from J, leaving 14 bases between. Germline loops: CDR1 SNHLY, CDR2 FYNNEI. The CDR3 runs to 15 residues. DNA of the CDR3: TGTGCCAGCAGTGTTAACGGGGTGGGTACAGATACGCAGTATTTT. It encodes CASSVNGVGTDTQYF.

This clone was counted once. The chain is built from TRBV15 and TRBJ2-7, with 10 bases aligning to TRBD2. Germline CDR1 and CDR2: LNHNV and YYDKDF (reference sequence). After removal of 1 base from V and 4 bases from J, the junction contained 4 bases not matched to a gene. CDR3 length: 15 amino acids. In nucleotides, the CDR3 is TGTGCCACCAGCAGAGGGGCTAGCGGGGGATACGAGCAGTACTTC. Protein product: CATSRGASGGYEQYF.

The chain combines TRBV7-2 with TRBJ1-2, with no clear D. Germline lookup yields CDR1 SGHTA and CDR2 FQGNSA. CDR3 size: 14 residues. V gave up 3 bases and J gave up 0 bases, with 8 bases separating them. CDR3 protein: CASSFSEANYGYTF. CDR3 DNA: TGTGCCAGCAGCTTCTCAGAGGCTAACTATGGCTACACCTTC.

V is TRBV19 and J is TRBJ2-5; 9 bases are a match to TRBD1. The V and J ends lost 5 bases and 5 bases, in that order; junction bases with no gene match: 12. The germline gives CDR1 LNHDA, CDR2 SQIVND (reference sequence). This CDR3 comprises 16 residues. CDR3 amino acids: CASSAGQGRAWETQYF. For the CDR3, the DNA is TGTGCCAGTAGTGCCGGACAGGGGAGGGCCTGGGAGACCCAGTACTTC.

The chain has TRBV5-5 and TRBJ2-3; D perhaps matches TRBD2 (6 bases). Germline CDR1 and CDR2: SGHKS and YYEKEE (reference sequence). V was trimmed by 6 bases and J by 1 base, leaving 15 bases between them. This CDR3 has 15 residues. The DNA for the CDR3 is TGTGCCAGCATCGGCGGGGCAGACCGCACAGATACGCAGTATTTT. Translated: CASIGGADRTDTQYF.

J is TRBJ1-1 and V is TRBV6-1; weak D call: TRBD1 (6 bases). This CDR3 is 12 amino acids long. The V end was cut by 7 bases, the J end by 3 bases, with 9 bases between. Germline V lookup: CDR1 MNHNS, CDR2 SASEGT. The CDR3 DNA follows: TGTGCCAGCAACAGGGAATACACTGAAGCTTTCTTT. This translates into CASNREYTEAFF.

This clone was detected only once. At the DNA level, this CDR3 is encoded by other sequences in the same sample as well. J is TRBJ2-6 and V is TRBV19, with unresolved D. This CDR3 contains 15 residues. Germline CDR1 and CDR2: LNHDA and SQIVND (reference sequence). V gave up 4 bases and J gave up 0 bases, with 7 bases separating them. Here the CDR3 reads CASSTLFSGANVLTF. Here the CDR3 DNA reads TGTGCCAGTAGTACTCTTTTCTCTGGGGCCAACGTCCTGACTTTC.

The CDR3 loop reads CASSVGGHTEAFF. The DNA of the CDR3 is TGTGCCAGCAGCGTCGGAGGGCACACTGAAGCTTTCTTT. This chain connects TRBV9 to TRBJ1-1; D not certain. Germline V gene data show CDR1 as SGDLS and CDR2 as YYNGEE. The ends were cut back, 2 bases at V and 3 bases at J, with 8 bases in the middle. CDR3 size: 13 residues.

The CDR3 nucleotides are TGTGCCAGTATGGGGGCGACAAACAACTATGGCTACACCTTC. Translated: CASMGATNNYGYTF. The rearrangement joins TRBV19 to TRBJ1-2, with D possibly being TRBD1 (6 bases). The V end lost 7 bases, the J end lost 2 bases, and 14 bases lay between the germline ends. The CDR3 has 14 residues. CDR1 is LNHDA and CDR2 is SQIVND in the germline V gene (reference sequence).

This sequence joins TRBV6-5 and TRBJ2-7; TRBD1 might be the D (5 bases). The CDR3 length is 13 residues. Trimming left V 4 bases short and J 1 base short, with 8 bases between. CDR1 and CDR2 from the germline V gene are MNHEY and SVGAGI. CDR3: CASSLGLSYEQYF. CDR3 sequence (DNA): TGTGCCAGCAGTTTGGGGCTATCCTACGAGCAGTACTTC.

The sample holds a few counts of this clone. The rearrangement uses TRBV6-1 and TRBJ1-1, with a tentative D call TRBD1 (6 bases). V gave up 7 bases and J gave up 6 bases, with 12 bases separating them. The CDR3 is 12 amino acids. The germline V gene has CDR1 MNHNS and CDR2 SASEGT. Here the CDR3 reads CASTGGSSEAFF. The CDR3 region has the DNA TGTGCCAGCACGGGGGGCAGCTCTGAAGCTTTCTTT.

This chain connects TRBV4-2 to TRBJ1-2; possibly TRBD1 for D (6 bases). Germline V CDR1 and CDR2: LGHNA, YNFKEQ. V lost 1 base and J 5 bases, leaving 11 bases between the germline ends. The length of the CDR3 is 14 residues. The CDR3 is CASSQVGTPYGYTF. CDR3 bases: TGTGCCAGCAGCCAAGTGGGGACACCTTATGGCTACACCTTC.

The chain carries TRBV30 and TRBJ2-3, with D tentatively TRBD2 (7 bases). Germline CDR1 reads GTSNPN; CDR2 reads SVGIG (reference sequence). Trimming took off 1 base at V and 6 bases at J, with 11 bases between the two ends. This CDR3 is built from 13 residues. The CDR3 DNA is TGTGCCTGGAGTGGAGGGGGGGCGGATACGCAGTATTTT. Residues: CAWSGGGADTQYF.